This T cell receptor beta chain was retrieved from a study of blood T cell repertoires in COVID-19. Assay used: immunoSEQ multiplex PCR; TCRdb lists only in-frame clones, some missing. The top ten clones hold 10% of a sample with about 160,000 clones, 87% of them seen once. A single count supports this clone. The CDR3 loop spans 15 amino acids. V dropped 6 bases and J dropped 7; count of bases not matched to a gene: 6. Germline values: CDR1 SNHLY, CDR2 FYNNEI. This TCR derives from a woman in her 70s with COVID-19, enrolled during active disease. This chain joins TRBV2 and TRBJ1-6; TRBD1 agrees at 10 bases. Specimen: peripheral blood. The CDR3 region is CASRVTGGKNSPLHF. Here the CDR3 DNA reads TGTGCCAGCAGGGTGACAGGGGGCAAGAATTCACCCCTCCACTTT. The full variable domain, with the rest looked up from reference TRBV2 and TRBJ1-6, is EPEVTQTPSHQVTQMGQEVILRCVPISNHLYFYWYRQILGQKVEFLVSFYNNEISEKSEIFDDQFSVERPDGSNFTLKIRSTKLEDSAMYFCASRVTGGKNSPLHFGNGTRLTVT.